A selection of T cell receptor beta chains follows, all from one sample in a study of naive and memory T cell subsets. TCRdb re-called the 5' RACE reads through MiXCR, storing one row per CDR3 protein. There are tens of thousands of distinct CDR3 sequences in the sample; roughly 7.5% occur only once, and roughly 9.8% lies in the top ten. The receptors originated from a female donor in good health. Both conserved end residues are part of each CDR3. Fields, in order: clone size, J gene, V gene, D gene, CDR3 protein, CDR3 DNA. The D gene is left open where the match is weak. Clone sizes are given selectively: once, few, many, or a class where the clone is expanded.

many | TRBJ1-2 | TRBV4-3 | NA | CASSQEQGKGYTF | TGCGCCAGCAGCCAAGAACAGGGAAAGGGCTACACCTTC
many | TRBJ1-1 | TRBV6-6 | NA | CASSYSARGNTEAFF | TGTGCCAGCAGTTACTCCGCCAGGGGTAACACTGAAGCTTTCTTT
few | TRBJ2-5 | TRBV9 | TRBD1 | CASSERQGGLQETQYF | TGTGCCAGCAGCGAAAGACAGGGGGGTTTACAAGAGACCCAGTACTTC
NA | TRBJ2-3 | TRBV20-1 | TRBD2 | CSARPGGDTQYF | TGCAGTGCTAGACCGGGGGGAGATACGCAGTATTTT
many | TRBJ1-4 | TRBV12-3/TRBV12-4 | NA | CAEARTDSTNEKLFF | TGTGCCGAAGCACGGACAGACTCAACTAATGAAAAACTGTTTTTT
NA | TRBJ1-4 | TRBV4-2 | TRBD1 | CASSQVQGANEKLFF | TGTGCCAGCAGCCAGGTACAGGGGGCTAATGAAAAACTGTTTTTT
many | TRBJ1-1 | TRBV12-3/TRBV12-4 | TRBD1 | CASSTQGAYTEAFF | TGTGCCAGCAGTACACAGGGGGCATACACTGAAGCTTTCTTT
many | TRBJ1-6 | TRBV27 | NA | CASSFRNSPLHF | TGTGCCAGCAGTTTCCGGAATTCACCCCTCCACTTT
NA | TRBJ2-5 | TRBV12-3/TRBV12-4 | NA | CASSLRGLQETQYF | TGTGCCAGCAGTTTAAGGGGACTCCAAGAGACCCAGTACTTC
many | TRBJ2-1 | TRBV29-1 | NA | CSVDRGASYNEQFF | TGCAGCGTTGATCGTGGTGCCTCCTACAATGAGCAGTTCTTC
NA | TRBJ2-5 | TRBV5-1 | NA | CASSLGGTFQALQETQYF | TGCGCCAGCAGCTTGGGCGGCACTTTCCAGGCGCTCCAAGAGACCCAGTACTTC
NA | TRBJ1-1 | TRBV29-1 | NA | CSVWQNTEAFF | TGCAGCGTTTGGCAGAACACTGAAGCTTTCTTT
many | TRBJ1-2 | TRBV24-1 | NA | CATSDLHGGYTF | TGTGCCACCAGTGATTTGCACGGAGGCTACACCTTC
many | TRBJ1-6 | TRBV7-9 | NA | CASTSTFGASSYNSPLHF | TGTGCCAGCACCTCTACCTTCGGCGCCAGCTCCTATAATTCACCCCTCCACTTT
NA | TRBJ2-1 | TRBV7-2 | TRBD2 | CASSLGLDFYNEQFF | TGTGCCAGCAGCCTCGGACTAGATTTCTACAATGAGCAGTTCTTC
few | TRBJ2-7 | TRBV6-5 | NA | CASSPDGGTSSYEQYF | TGTGCCAGCAGTCCTGATGGGGGAACAAGCTCCTACGAGCAGTACTTC
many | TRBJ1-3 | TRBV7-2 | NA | CASSYSQGNTIYF | TGTGCCAGCAGCTATAGCCAGGGAAACACCATATATTTT
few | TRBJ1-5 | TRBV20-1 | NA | CSASWADGARPQHF | TGCAGTGCTAGCTGGGCCGACGGAGCCAGGCCCCAGCATTTT
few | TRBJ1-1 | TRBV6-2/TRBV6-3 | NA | CASRVNTEAFF | TGTGCCAGCAGGGTGAACACTGAAGCTTTCTTT
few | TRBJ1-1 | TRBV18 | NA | CASCMTANTEAFF | TGTGCCAGCTGTATGACAGCGAACACTGAAGCTTTCTTT
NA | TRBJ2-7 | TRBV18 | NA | CASSRKTEYEQYF | TGTGCCAGCTCACGAAAAACAGAGTACGAGCAGTACTTC
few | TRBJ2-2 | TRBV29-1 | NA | CSVDMNTGELFF | TGCAGCGTTGATATGAACACCGGGGAGCTGTTTTTT
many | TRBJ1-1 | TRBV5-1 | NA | CASSGGVATMNTEAFF | TGCGCCAGCAGTGGCGGGGTAGCAACCATGAACACTGAAGCTTTCTTT
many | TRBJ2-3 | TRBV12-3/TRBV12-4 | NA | CASSPLHRVAADTQYF | TGTGCCAGCAGTCCCTTACACAGAGTCGCGGCAGATACGCAGTATTTT
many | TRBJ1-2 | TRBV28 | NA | CASSLAGRTISDGYTF | TGTGCCAGCAGTTTAGCAGGTCGGACAATCTCCGATGGCTACACCTTC
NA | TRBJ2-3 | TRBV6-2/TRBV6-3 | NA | CASRGTGRTDTQYF | TGTGCCAGCAGAGGGACGGGCCGCACAGATACGCAGTATTTT
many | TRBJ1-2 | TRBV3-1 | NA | CASSQGATGNSYTF | TGTGCCAGCAGCCAAGGGGCCACAGGGAATAGCTACACCTTC
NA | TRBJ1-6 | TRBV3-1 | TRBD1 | CASSPGGETGVLHF | TGTGCCAGCAGCCCAGGTGGGGAGACAGGGGTACTCCACTTT
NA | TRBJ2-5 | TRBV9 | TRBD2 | CASSARGLAGGRETQYF | TGTGCCAGCAGCGCGAGGGGACTAGCGGGGGGTAGGGAGACCCAGTACTTC
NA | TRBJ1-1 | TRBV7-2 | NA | CASTLQGQRVMNTEAFF | TGTGCCAGCACCCTACAAGGGCAGAGAGTGATGAACACTGAAGCTTTCTTT
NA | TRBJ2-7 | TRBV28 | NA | CASSLSLGEQYF | TGTGCCAGCAGTTTATCCCTGGGCGAGCAGTACTTC
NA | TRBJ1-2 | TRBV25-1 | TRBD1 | CASSEANRGVYGDTF | TGTGCCAGCAGTGAGGCTAACAGGGGAGTCTATGGCGACACCTTC
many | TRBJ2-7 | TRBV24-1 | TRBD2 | CATGSGTSEQYF | TGTGCCACCGGTAGCGGGACTTCCGAGCAGTACTTC
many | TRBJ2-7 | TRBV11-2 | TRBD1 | CASSLAGQDYEQYF | TGTGCCAGCAGCTTAGCCGGACAGGACTACGAGCAGTACTTC
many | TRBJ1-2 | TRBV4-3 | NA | CASSLGRLGRGYTF | TGCGCCAGCAGCCTAGGTCGGTTGGGGCGAGGCTACACCTTC
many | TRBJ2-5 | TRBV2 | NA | CASNYAAQETQYF | TGTGCCAGCAATTACGCAGCCCAAGAGACCCAGTACTTC
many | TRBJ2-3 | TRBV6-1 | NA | CASTEAGVVDTQYF | TGTGCCAGCACCGAGGCAGGGGTAGTAGATACGCAGTATTTT
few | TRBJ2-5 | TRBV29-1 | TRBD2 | CSVSPGGETQYF | TGCAGCGTCTCCCCGGGGGGGGAGACCCAGTACTTC